Below are 8 T cell receptor beta chains sequenced from a single sample in a study of cytomegalovirus exposure and HLA in healthy donors. Primers: 60 Vbeta forward and 13 Jbeta reverse. Some clones are missing from TCRdb's copy, which holds only in-frame ones; the method was immunoSEQ multiplex PCR. The sample consists of over 250,000 clones, approximately 90% of them appearing once. The sequenced material came from PBMCs. The source of these receptors is a middle-aged man in good health and CMV-seropositive.

V usage is TRBV7-2 and J usage is TRBJ1-5; D not certain. Per germline, CDR1 SGHTA and CDR2 FQGNSA. The CDR3 runs to 12 residues. V lost 5 bases to trimming and J lost 5 bases, with 7 bases between them. This CDR3 reads CASSPPDQPQHF. The CDR3 DNA is TGTGCCAGCAGCCCCCCGGATCAGCCCCAGCATTTT. The variable domain in full, completed from reference TRBV7-2 and TRBJ1-5, reads GAGVSQSPSNKVTEKGKDVELRCDPISGHTALYWYRQSLGQGLEFLIYFQGNSAPDKSGLPSDRFSAERTGGSVSTLTIQRTQQEDSAVYLCASSPPDQPQHFGDGTRLSIL.

The chain employs TRBV6-6 and TRBJ1-1; a possible D gene is TRBD1 (5 bases). The CDR3 runs to 12 residues. V shed 6 bases and J shed 6 bases, with 11 bases lying between them. Germline values: CDR1 MNHNY, CDR2 SVGAGI (reference sequence). As DNA, the CDR3 is TGTGCCAGCAGAGACGCGGGGGCTGAAGCTTTCTTT. This sequence encodes CASRDAGAEAFF.

This clone has just a few counts. V is TRBV10-2 and J is TRBJ1-4; the match to TRBD1 covers 9 bases. V trimming: 6 bases; J trimming: 4 bases; junction bases outside the gene matches: 3. Germline-derived CDR1 and CDR2 are WSHSY and SAAADI. This CDR3 spans 14 amino acids. In nucleotides, the CDR3 is TGCGCCAGCAGGAAGGACAGGGGTAATGAAAAACTGTTTTTT. Its translation: CASRKDRGNEKLFF.

This chain's CDR3 is CAWSGTGHTEAFF. In DNA, the CDR3 is TGTGCCTGGAGCGGGACAGGCCACACTGAAGCTTTCTTT. This chain connects TRBV30 to TRBJ1-1; 8 bases line up with TRBD1. CDR1 and CDR2 (germline): GTSNPN, SVGIG (reference sequence). After removal of 3 bases from V and 3 bases from J, the junction contained 3 bases not matched to a gene. The CDR3 has 13 amino acids.

V gene TRBV5-4 combines with J gene TRBJ2-3; 8 nucleotides agree with TRBD1. CDR1 is SGHNT and CDR2 is YYREEE in the germline V gene (reference sequence). Losses at the gene ends were 0 bases for V and 4 bases for J; bases not matched to a gene: 10. This CDR3 has 17 amino acids. The CDR3 here is CASSLGTSGTGPDTQYF. The CDR3 coding sequence is TGTGCCAGCAGCTTGGGGACCTCCGGGACAGGTCCAGATACGCAGTATTTT.

This chain joins TRBV7-9 and TRBJ1-4; no reliable D call. The V end lost 1 base, the J end lost 5 bases, and 5 bases lay between the germline ends. The CDR3 covers 13 residues. Per the germline V gene, CDR1 is SEHNR and CDR2 is FQNEAQ (reference sequence). The CDR3 coding sequence is TGTGCCAGCAGCTTAGGAGGGAATGAAAAACTGTTTTTT. It encodes CASSLGGNEKLFF.

The J gene is TRBJ2-7, the V gene TRBV6-5, with 8 nucleotides matching TRBD2. Looked up from germline, CDR1 is MNHEY and CDR2 is SVGAGI. The J segment lost 2 bases and the V segment lost 6 bases, leaving 9 bases of the junction unmatched. The CDR3 sequence is 15 residues long. The CDR3 sequence is CASSRGGGSAYEQYF. CDR3 nucleotides: TGTGCCAGCAGCCGGGGGGGCGGGAGTGCCTACGAGCAGTACTTC.

This sequence joins TRBV10-3 and TRBJ2-7; TRBD2 is a possible D gene (5 bases). With 11 bases removed from V and 4 bases from J, the gap between germline ends came to 21 bases. Germline V CDR1 and CDR2: ENHRY, SYGVKD. The CDR3 totals 14 residues. CDR3 amino acids: CASRWAGQPYEQYF. DNA of the CDR3: TGTGCCTCTAGGTGGGCGGGCCAGCCTTACGAGCAGTACTTC.